This TCR beta chain was captured by sequencing in a study of T cell responses to AZD1222 COVID-19 vaccine. As for the study in general: Second-dose timings of about 4 or about 12 weeks were pooled.

Germline loops: CDR1 SGHVS, CDR2 FNYEAQ. Trimming cost V 5 bases and J 9 bases; bases outside gene matches: 11. CDR3 length: 15 amino acids. Worth noting for this clone: The antigen remains undetermined.

The protocol was immunoSEQ multiplex PCR, while the TCRdb copy is restricted to in-frame clones and leaves out a portion. The table has some 100,000 clones, roughly 87% seen once. Study outcomes and limitations: Baseline serology detected seropositivity in only 5 to 7 AZD1222 recipients. Epitopes outside B.1.351 and B.1.1.7 mutated regions reportedly drew nearly half of spike TCRs. Spike as a whole was targeted by vaccine-associated CD4 TCRs, dominant at 160-218 and 743-854.

The input for sequencing was peripheral blood, taken on day 0 of AZD1222 vaccination. The chain has TRBV7-6 and TRBJ1-3, with TRBD1 matching 9 bases. The sequence was obtained from an adult in good health. The CDR3 spells CASSNGQGLEPTIYF. DNA for the CDR3: TGTGCCAGCAGCAATGGACAGGGGCTAGAACCCACCATATATTTT.